One sample yielded the 17 T cell receptor beta chains listed below, sequenced in a study of blood T cell repertoires in COVID-19. Using immunoSEQ multiplex PCR, the repertoire was profiled, and TCRdb retains in-frame clones only, with some absent. The data hold about 64,000 clones, with around 73% observed a single time. The specimen sequenced was peripheral blood. Receptors were obtained from a man of 80 years or more with acute or convalescent COVID-19.

There are a few counts of this clone. The J gene is TRBJ1-3, the V gene TRBV2, with no clear D. This CDR3 spans 14 amino acids. The germline V gene encodes CDR1 SNHLY and CDR2 FYNNEI. Trimming left V 2 bases short and J 2 bases short, with 7 bases between. This CDR3 reads CASSEPRAGNTIYF. The CDR3 DNA reads as TGTGCCAGCAGTGAACCGAGGGCTGGAAACACCATATATTTT.

This clone was counted once. The CDR3 nucleotides are TGTGCCAGCTCACGCCCCGGGACAGGTAGTTACGAGCAGTACTTC. Translation gives CASSRPGTGSYEQYF. The V gene is TRBV18, the J gene TRBJ2-7, with 8 bases fitting TRBD1. V gave up 4 bases and J gave up 4 bases; unmatched junction bases: 9. The CDR3 length is 15 residues. Per the germline V gene, CDR1 is KGHSH and CDR2 is LQKENI. Looking up the rest from reference TRBV18 and TRBJ2-7 gives the full variable domain: NAGVMQNPRHLVRRRGQEARLRCSPMKGHSHVYWYRQLPEEGLKFMVYLQKENIIDESGMPKERFSAEFPKEGPSILRIQQVVRGDSAAYFCASSRPGTGSYEQYFGPGTRLTVT.

The rearrangement joins TRBV2 to TRBJ1-5; perhaps TRBD1 as D (6 bases). V lost 7 bases, J lost 1 base, and 11 bases lay in between. Germline V gene lookup returns CDR1 SNHLY and CDR2 FYNNEI. This CDR3 is built from 14 residues. The CDR3: CASNQGKSNQPQHF. The CDR3 nucleotides are TGTGCCAGCAACCAGGGGAAGAGCAATCAGCCCCAGCATTTT.

This chain uses TRBV11-2 with TRBJ2-7; TRBD1 might be the D (5 bases). CDR3 size: 15 residues. Germline lookup yields CDR1 SGHAT and CDR2 FQNNGV. V was trimmed by 6 bases and J by 2 bases, leaving 17 bases between them. Here the CDR3 reads CASRRLGRQPYEQYF. CDR3 DNA: TGTGCCAGCAGGAGGTTAGGCAGACAGCCCTACGAGCAGTACTTC.

The chain recombines TRBV19 with TRBJ1-5; D call uncertain. The germline CDR1 and CDR2 sequences are LNHDA and SQIVND (reference sequence). The CDR3 spans 14 residues. Trimming stripped 1 base from V and 0 bases from J, with 4 bases between. The CDR3 sequence is CASSIGYSNQPQHF. The CDR3 coding sequence is TGTGCCAGTAGTATAGGTTATAGCAATCAGCCCCAGCATTTT.

The chain combines TRBV5-1 with TRBJ1-3; TRBD1 agrees at 8 bases. The CDR3 covers 14 residues. Germline V lookup: CDR1 SGHRS, CDR2 YFSETQ. V was clipped by 3 bases and J by 2 bases; unmatched bases: 1. CDR3 in amino acids: CASSSGGAGNTIYF. CDR3 nucleotides: TGCGCCAGCAGCTCAGGGGGCGCTGGAAACACCATATATTTT. Looking up the rest from reference TRBV5-1 and TRBJ1-3 gives the full variable domain: KAGVTQTPRYLIKTRGQQVTLSCSPISGHRSVSWYQQTPGQGLQFLFEYFSETQRNKGNFPGRFSGRQFSNSRSEMNVSTLELGDSALYLCASSSGGAGNTIYFGEGSWLTVV.

This clone appeared a few times. The chain recombines TRBV28 with TRBJ1-1, with D perhaps TRBD1 (6 bases). From germline, CDR1 is MDHEN and CDR2 SYDVKM. Trimming pared 1 base from V and 0 bases from J, leaving 15 bases between. This CDR3 is 17 amino acids long. The CDR3, as DNA: TGTGCCAGCAGTTTATATGGGACAATGTTCATGAACACTGAAGCTTTCTTT. This gives the protein CASSLYGTMFMNTEAFF.

The rearrangement joins TRBV5-5 to TRBJ2-4, with D possibly TRBD2 on 7 matching bases. V was cut by 6 bases and J by 2 bases, with 15 bases left in between. The germline CDR1 and CDR2 sequences are SGHKS and YYEKEE (reference sequence). The CDR3 totals 15 residues. CDR3 nucleotides: TGTGCCAGCACCAGCCGGGGGGCGACCAAAAACATTCAGTACTTC. Residues: CASTSRGATKNIQYF.

The gene calls are TRBV2 and TRBJ2-5; a weak D match, TRBD2 (6 bases). Trimming stripped 7 bases from V and 3 bases from J, with 12 bases between. CDR3 length: 13 amino acids. Looked up from germline, CDR1 is SNHLY and CDR2 is FYNNEI. In DNA form, the CDR3 reads TGTGCCAGCATCCCGGGACTGGAAGAGACCCAGTACTTC. It specifies CASIPGLEETQYF.

The chain combines TRBV5-6 with TRBJ1-3; a weak D match, TRBD1 (5 bases). Germline V gene data show CDR1 as SGHDT and CDR2 as YYEEEE. The CDR3 runs to 16 residues. V gave up 3 bases and J gave up 0 bases, with 13 bases separating them. Here the CDR3 DNA reads TGTGCCAGCAGCTCCCGACAGTCCTCCTCTGGAAACACCATATATTTT. Protein sequence: CASSSRQSSSGNTIYF. The full variable domain, with the rest looked up from reference TRBV5-6 and TRBJ1-3, is DAGVTQSPTHLIKTRGQQVTLRCSPKSGHDTVSWYQQALGQGPQFIFQYYEEEERQRGNFPDRFSGHQFPNYSSELNVNALLLGDSALYLCASSSRQSSSGNTIYFGEGSWLTVV.

The CDR3: CASSPTSGGYNEQFF. CDR3 sequence (DNA): TGTGCCAGCAGTCCAACTAGCGGGGGATACAATGAGCAGTTCTTC. V and J are TRBV6-5 and TRBJ2-1, with 11 bases matching TRBD2. V dropped 5 bases and J dropped 4; count of bases not matched to a gene: 4. The V gene's germline CDR1 is MNHEY and CDR2 SVGAGI. The CDR3 contains 15 residues.

The rearrangement joins TRBV21-1 to TRBJ2-7; the D call of TRBD2 is as the table states it, not checked on the DNA. TRBV21-1 is recorded as a pseudogene. This CDR3 spans 13 amino acids. This chain's CDR3 is CARKTGISYEQYF. CDR3 bases: TGTGCCAGAAAAACCGGGATTTCCTACGAGCAGTACTTC.

This chain uses TRBV2 with TRBJ1-2, with a weak D call TRBD1 (6 bases). V shed 6 bases and J shed 8 bases, with 13 bases lying between them. This CDR3 contains 12 residues. Germline lookup yields CDR1 SNHLY and CDR2 FYNNEI. The CDR3 DNA is TGTGCCAGCAGGGGACAAGCTGCGGGCTACACCTTC. Amino acids: CASRGQAAGYTF. The full variable domain, its missing parts supplied by reference TRBV2 and TRBJ1-2, is EPEVTQTPSHQVTQMGQEVILRCVPISNHLYFYWYRQILGQKVEFLVSFYNNEISEKSEIFDDQFSVERPDGSNFTLKIRSTKLEDSAMYFCASRGQAAGYTFGSGTRLTVV.

DNA for the CDR3: TGTGCCAGCAGTGAAGGTCGAGCCCAGGACTATGGCTACACCTTC. Translation gives CASSEGRAQDYGYTF. The chain carries TRBV6-1 and TRBJ1-2; D not resolved. V dropped 1 base and J dropped 3 bases, with 12 bases sitting between them. This CDR3 is built from 15 residues. Per the germline V gene, CDR1 is MNHNS and CDR2 is SASEGT.

The rearrangement uses TRBV5-1 and TRBJ1-2, with 9 nucleotides matching TRBD1. CDR1 and CDR2 (germline): SGHRS, YFSETQ. The length of the CDR3 is 15 residues. The J segment lost 3 bases and the V segment lost 4 bases, leaving 7 bases of the junction unmatched. The CDR3 region is CASSDGQGFYYGYTF. As DNA, the CDR3 is TGCGCCAGCAGCGATGGACAGGGGTTTTACTATGGCTACACCTTC.

V and J are TRBV11-3 and TRBJ2-5; unclear D gene. Trimming removed 5 bases from V and 5 bases from J, with 15 bases in between. There are 14 residues in the CDR3. Per the germline V gene, CDR1 is SGHNT and CDR2 is YENEEA. The CDR3 loop reads CASSPPGGSETQYF. The CDR3, as DNA: TGTGCCAGCAGCCCCCCAGGTGGATCGGAGACCCAGTACTTC.

The chain has TRBV24-1 and TRBJ2-3; a weak D match, TRBD2 (5 bases). This CDR3 is built from 14 residues. Trimming took 1 base from V and 6 from J, leaving 10 bases between them. Germline V gene sequence: CDR1 KGHDR, CDR2 SFDVKD. The CDR3 bases are TGTGCCACCAGTGATTTACGGGATCTGGATACGCAGTATTTT. Its translation: CATSDLRDLDTQYF.